Each of the 19 T cell receptor beta chains below was sequenced from the same sample in a study of cytomegalovirus exposure and HLA in healthy donors. PCR primers comprised 60 Vbeta and 13 Jbeta primers. Assay: immunoSEQ multiplex PCR; the TCRdb copy retains only in-frame clones and omits some. The sample holds around 130,000 clones, 65% to 90% seen once. Material: PBMCs. The source of these receptors is a woman aged 40 to 50 in good health and CMV-seronegative.

Worth noting for this clone: The same CDR3 is also encoded by other DNA sequences in this sample. The chain couples TRBV4-1 to TRBJ2-7; maybe TRBD1 (6 bases). This CDR3 contains 13 residues. CDR1 is MGHRA, CDR2 YSYEKL, per germline. V lost 3 bases and J lost 1, with 7 bases in between. The CDR3 spells CASSHGQSYEQYF. The CDR3 coding sequence is TGCGCCAGCAGCCACGGACAGTCCTACGAGCAGTACTTC.

This clone has more than one count but fewer than ten. The chain couples TRBV6-1 to TRBJ1-3, with D unresolved. Trimming took off 4 bases at V and 3 bases at J, with 10 bases between the two ends. The CDR3 sequence is 14 residues long. Germline V gives CDR1 MNHNS, CDR2 SASEGT. The CDR3 is CASSAEGGGNTIYF. CDR3 DNA: TGTGCCAGCAGTGCTGAGGGAGGTGGAAACACCATATATTTT.

This chain joins TRBV4-2 and TRBJ2-7, with 13 positions matching TRBD2. The CDR3 contains 16 residues. CDR1 and CDR2 (germline): LGHNA, YNFKEQ. The V gene end was trimmed by 4 bases and the J gene end by 3 bases; junction bases not matched to a gene: 6. The DNA for the CDR3 is TGTGCCAGCAGCCGGGAACTAGCGGGGGGGCTCTACGAGCAGTACTTC. This sequence encodes CASSRELAGGLYEQYF.

This clone has just a few counts. The chain uses TRBV4-1 and TRBJ1-6; 11 positions agree with TRBD1. Germline assignment: CDR1 MGHRA and CDR2 YSYEKL. V shed 5 bases and J 7 bases; nucleotides not matched to a gene: 4. This CDR3 has 15 residues. The CDR3 DNA reads as TGCGCCAGCAGCGGACAGGGGGCGGGGAATTCACCCCTCCACTTT. Encoded protein: CASSGQGAGNSPLHF.

The chain is built from TRBV7-9 and TRBJ2-3, with 7 bases aligning to TRBD1. The CDR3 length is 15 residues. Unmatched junction bases numbered 0, after V lost 0 bases and J lost 0 bases. From germline, CDR1 is SEHNR and CDR2 FQNEAQ (reference sequence). Here the CDR3 reads CASSLATGSTDTQYF. The CDR3 DNA reads as TGTGCCAGCAGCTTAGCGACAGGGAGCACAGATACGCAGTATTTT.

J is TRBJ1-1 and V is TRBV6-1; D perhaps matches TRBD1 (6 bases). Trimming stripped 6 bases from V and 1 base from J, with 12 bases between. Per the germline V gene, CDR1 is MNHNS and CDR2 is SASEGT. This CDR3 comprises 14 residues. The CDR3 DNA reads as TGTGCCAGCAGGGCAGAGGGACAGAACACTGAAGCTTTCTTT. Translation gives CASRAEGQNTEAFF.

This chain uses TRBV18 with TRBJ1-6; the match to TRBD1 covers 7 bases. The CDR3 sequence is 15 residues long. CDR1 and CDR2 from the germline V gene are KGHSH and LQKENI. V trimming: 5 bases; J trimming: 4 bases; junction bases outside the gene matches: 5. The CDR3 DNA reads as TGTGCCAGCTCAGCGGACAGGATTTATAATTCACCCCTCCACTTT. This codes for CASSADRIYNSPLHF.

The chain is built from TRBV27 and TRBJ1-1; maybe TRBD1 (6 bases). V gave up 4 bases and J gave up 4 bases, with 13 bases separating them. The CDR3 has 14 residues. From germline, CDR1 is MNHEY and CDR2 SMNVEV (reference sequence). CDR3 in amino acids: CASSSWQGLTEAFF. CDR3 nucleotide sequence: TGTGCCAGCAGTTCTTGGCAGGGGCTCACTGAAGCTTTCTTT.

V gene TRBV2 combines with J gene TRBJ2-3; 8 bases line up with TRBD2. J was trimmed by 1 base and V by 7 bases; bases with no gene match: 1. The CDR3 runs to 13 residues. Germline CDR1 is SNHLY and CDR2 is FYNNEI. In DNA form, the CDR3 reads TGTGCCAGCAAGACTAGCGGCACAGATACGCAGTATTTT. Translating gives CASKTSGTDTQYF.

This rearrangement joins TRBV19 to TRBJ1-5; a possible D gene is TRBD1 (6 bases). Trimming stripped 0 bases from V and 6 bases from J, with 12 bases between. This CDR3 has 15 residues. CDR1 and CDR2 from the germline V gene are LNHDA and SQIVND (reference sequence). The CDR3 spells CASSIETGLGQPQHF. The CDR3 DNA reads TGTGCCAGTAGTATAGAAACAGGGTTGGGTCAGCCCCAGCATTTT. Full variable domain (rest looked up from reference TRBV19 and TRBJ1-5): DGGITQSPKYLFRKEGQNVTLSCEQNLNHDAMYWYRQDPGQGLRLIYYSQIVNDFQKGDIAEGYSVSREKKESFPLTVTSAQKNPTAFYLCASSIETGLGQPQHFGDGTRLSIL.

This clone was observed once. V gene TRBV4-1 combines with J gene TRBJ2-7, with TRBD2 identical over 7 bases. The V gene's germline CDR1 is MGHRA and CDR2 YSYEKL. V was clipped by 1 base and J by 4 bases; unmatched bases: 13. CDR3 size: 17 residues. CDR3 sequence (DNA): TGCGCCAGCAGCCAAGGTACCCTAGCGGACCTCGCTTACGAGCAGTACTTC. Residues: CASSQGTLADLAYEQYF.

V is TRBV29-1 and J is TRBJ2-7, with 7 bases matching TRBD2. The germline CDR1 and CDR2 sequences are SQVTM and ANQGSEA. After removal of 7 bases from V and 2 bases from J, the junction contained 5 bases not matched to a gene. The CDR3 totals 12 residues. CDR3: CSAGGGAYEQYF. The CDR3 DNA reads TGCAGCGCTGGGGGGGGAGCCTACGAGCAGTACTTC.

The J gene is TRBJ1-1, the V gene TRBV9, with TRBD1 matching 8 bases. V was pared by 0 bases and J by 2 bases, with 3 bases of the junction left unmatched. This CDR3 comprises 15 residues. CDR1 is SGDLS and CDR2 is YYNGEE in the germline V gene. CDR3: CASSVVQGANTEAFF. The CDR3 DNA sequence: TGTGCCAGCAGCGTAGTTCAGGGGGCAAACACTGAAGCTTTCTTT.

The gene calls are TRBV9 and TRBJ1-3; 7 bases match TRBD1. In germline, CDR1 is SGDLS, CDR2 YYNGEE. The ends lost 0 bases at V and 0 bases at J; junction bases unmatched: 9. The CDR3 extends over 18 amino acids. CDR3 sequence: CASSVGDSLILSGNTIYF. CDR3 sequence (DNA): TGTGCCAGCAGCGTAGGGGACAGTTTGATCCTCTCTGGAAACACCATATATTTT.

The chain links TRBV18 to TRBJ2-3; perhaps TRBD1 as D (6 bases). Trimming pared 2 bases from V and 2 bases from J, leaving 11 bases between. The CDR3 runs 15 residues. Germline loops: CDR1 KGHSH, CDR2 LQKENI. The CDR3 coding sequence is TGTGCCAGCTCACCATCCAGGGGCGTCACAGATACGCAGTATTTT. Protein product: CASSPSRGVTDTQYF.

The chain is built from TRBV19 and TRBJ1-5; the D is unclear. This CDR3 has 13 residues. Trimming took 0 bases from V and 9 from J, leaving 9 bases between them. Germline values: CDR1 LNHDA, CDR2 SQIVND (reference sequence). For the CDR3, the DNA is TGTGCCAGTAGTATAGATTTCGTGTGGCCCCAGCATTTT. Translating it yields CASSIDFVWPQHF.

The rearrangement links TRBV16 to TRBJ2-1; TRBD1 matches at 8 bases. With 5 bases clipped from V and 9 bases from J, the junction kept 6 bases outside the gene matches. The CDR3 contains 13 residues. Germline assignment: CDR1 KGHSY and CDR2 FQNENV. The CDR3, as DNA: TGTGCCAGCAGCTCTCCCGGGACAGGTGAGCAGTTCTTC. Translation gives CASSSPGTGEQFF.

V and J are TRBV19 and TRBJ1-2; TRBD1 matches 9 bases. The CDR3 covers 13 residues. Germline CDR1 reads LNHDA; CDR2 reads SQIVND (reference sequence). V shed 6 bases, J shed 8 bases, and the junction held 7 bases outside the gene matches. The CDR3 sequence is CASRRQGEGGYTF. The CDR3 coding sequence is TGTGCCAGTAGAAGACAGGGGGAGGGCGGCTACACCTTC.

CDR3 residues: CASSFSGAGTGELFF. In DNA, the CDR3 is TGTGCCAGCAGCTTTAGCGGGGCGGGCACCGGGGAGCTGTTTTTT. The chain recombines TRBV11-2 with TRBJ2-2; 8 positions match TRBD2. CDR1 and CDR2 (germline): SGHAT, FQNNGV. Trimming took 3 bases from V and 4 from J; bases not matched to a gene: 4. The CDR3 has 15 amino acids.